The rows below give T cell receptor beta chains drawn from one sample of a study of T cells in Graves' hyperthyroidism and ophthalmopathy. A single record per CDR3 protein comes from TCRdb applying MiXCR to the multiplex PCR reads. Among 700,000 to 950,000 distinct CDR3 sequences, around a third were seen once, and the ten largest hold around a third. The sequencing sample was made of blood. The receptors shown here come from a woman aged 40 to 55 with Graves' hyperthyroidism. Each CDR3 is given with its conserved first and last residue. The order of the fields is D gene, CDR3 length, J gene, clone size, V gene, CDR3 DNA, CDR3 protein. A D gene is named only where the DNA matches it firmly. Not every row has a clone size; where given, it reads once, few, many or a size class.

d_call: NA; cdr3_length: 14; j_call: TRBJ1-1; clone_size: many; v_call: TRBV10-3; cdr3_nt: TGTGCCATTAGTACCGGCCAAGGGGACACTGAAGCTTTCTTT; cdr3_aa: CAISTGQGDTEAFF
d_call: NA; cdr3_length: 16; j_call: TRBJ1-1; clone_size: few; v_call: TRBV12-3/TRBV12-4; cdr3_nt: TGTGCCAGCAGTTACAGCCTGCATCACATGAACACTGAAGCTTTCTTT; cdr3_aa: CASSYSLHHMNTEAFF
d_call: NA; cdr3_length: 14; j_call: TRBJ2-2; clone_size: NA; v_call: TRBV28; cdr3_nt: TGTGCCCACGCCCGGTCCGCGAACACCGGGGAGCTGTTTTTT; cdr3_aa: CAHARSANTGELFF
d_call: TRBD1; cdr3_length: 15; j_call: TRBJ1-5; clone_size: NA; v_call: TRBV6-2/TRBV6-3; cdr3_nt: TGTGCCAGCAGCCCCCGGGACAGGGGAATACAGCCCCAGCATTTT; cdr3_aa: CASSPRDRGIQPQHF
d_call: NA; cdr3_length: 14; j_call: TRBJ2-7; clone_size: few; v_call: TRBV6-5; cdr3_nt: TGTGCCAGCAGCCCCCTTAAAACGTCCTACGAGCAGTACTTC; cdr3_aa: CASSPLKTSYEQYF
d_call: TRBD1; cdr3_length: 14; j_call: TRBJ1-1; clone_size: few; v_call: TRBV6-2/TRBV6-3; cdr3_nt: TGTGCCAGCAGTTACTGGACAGGAGGGACTGAAGCTTTCTTT; cdr3_aa: CASSYWTGGTEAFF
d_call: NA; cdr3_length: 13; j_call: TRBJ2-7; clone_size: many; v_call: TRBV2; cdr3_nt: TGTGCCAGCAGCCCACAGGGAAACTACGAGCAGTACTTC; cdr3_aa: CASSPQGNYEQYF
d_call: NA; cdr3_length: 15; j_call: TRBJ2-7; clone_size: many; v_call: TRBV7-9; cdr3_nt: TGTGCCAGCAGCTTCCCGGGACACCCTGTAGGCGAGCAGTACTTC; cdr3_aa: CASSFPGHPVGEQYF
d_call: TRBD1; cdr3_length: 16; j_call: TRBJ1-2; clone_size: NA; v_call: TRBV6-1; cdr3_nt: TGTGCCAGCAGACTGAGAGCCGGGACAGGGATCGATGGCTACACCTTC; cdr3_aa: CASRLRAGTGIDGYTF
d_call: TRBD2; cdr3_length: 15; j_call: TRBJ2-7; clone_size: NA; v_call: TRBV7-9; cdr3_nt: TGTGCCAGCCCCGGGACTAGCGGGGGGGCCGCTAGGCAGTACTTC; cdr3_aa: CASPGTSGGAARQYF
d_call: NA; cdr3_length: 14; j_call: TRBJ1-5; clone_size: many; v_call: TRBV6-4; cdr3_nt: TGTGCCAGCAGTGAATCGGGGGGAGGTCAGCCCCAGCATTTT; cdr3_aa: CASSESGGGQPQHF
d_call: NA; cdr3_length: 15; j_call: TRBJ2-2; clone_size: many; v_call: TRBV29-1; cdr3_nt: TGCAGCGTTGTTGCTCAGGGGATGGACACCGGGGAGCTGTTTTTT; cdr3_aa: CSVVAQGMDTGELFF
d_call: NA; cdr3_length: 15; j_call: TRBJ2-1; clone_size: NA; v_call: TRBV6-6; cdr3_nt: TGTGCCAGCAGTATGACATCCGGGACTCCCTACGAGCAGTTCTTC; cdr3_aa: CASSMTSGTPYEQFF
d_call: NA; cdr3_length: 16; j_call: TRBJ2-6; clone_size: NA; v_call: TRBV5-4; cdr3_nt: TGTGCCAGCAGCTTGGGGGGGCGCACAGGGGCCAACGTCCTGACTTTC; cdr3_aa: CASSLGGRTGANVLTF
d_call: NA; cdr3_length: 11; j_call: TRBJ2-3; clone_size: NA; v_call: TRBV7-2; cdr3_nt: TGTGCTGCTACACGCACAGATACGCAGTATTTT; cdr3_aa: CAATRTDTQYF
d_call: TRBD1; cdr3_length: 15; j_call: TRBJ1-3; clone_size: NA; v_call: TRBV5-7; cdr3_nt: TGTGCCAGCAGATCGGACAGGTTCTCTGGAAACACCATATATTTT; cdr3_aa: CASRSDRFSGNTIYF
d_call: NA; cdr3_length: 14; j_call: TRBJ2-7; clone_size: NA; v_call: TRBV7-2; cdr3_nt: TGTGCCAGCAGCCCACGACGGACGCAACGCGAGCAGTACTTC; cdr3_aa: CASSPRRTQREQYF
d_call: NA; cdr3_length: 16; j_call: TRBJ1-6; clone_size: NA; v_call: TRBV6-4; cdr3_nt: TGTGCCAGCAGTGAGGACGAGGAGTACTATAATTCACCCCTCCACTTT; cdr3_aa: CASSEDEEYYNSPLHF
d_call: NA; cdr3_length: 15; j_call: TRBJ2-7; clone_size: NA; v_call: TRBV14; cdr3_nt: TGTGCCAGCAGCCAAGTCAAGTCCGGAACCTACGAGCAGTACTTC; cdr3_aa: CASSQVKSGTYEQYF
d_call: NA; cdr3_length: 16; j_call: TRBJ2-2; clone_size: many; v_call: TRBV25-1; cdr3_nt: TGTGCCAGCAGTGACCAACCCTGGAAGAGCACCGGGGAGCTGTTTTTT; cdr3_aa: CASSDQPWKSTGELFF
d_call: TRBD1; cdr3_length: 16; j_call: TRBJ2-7; clone_size: NA; v_call: TRBV7-3; cdr3_nt: TGTGCCAGCAGCCAAGAGGGACAGGGGCCTTCCTACGAGCAGTACTTC; cdr3_aa: CASSQEGQGPSYEQYF
d_call: NA; cdr3_length: 13; j_call: TRBJ2-7; clone_size: NA; v_call: TRBV5-6; cdr3_nt: TGTGCCAGCAGCTTGGCAGCAGCCTACGAGCAGTACTTC; cdr3_aa: CASSLAAAYEQYF
d_call: NA; cdr3_length: 16; j_call: TRBJ1-1; clone_size: NA; v_call: TRBV18; cdr3_nt: TGTGCCAGCTCACCTGGACAGCTTTACATGAACACTGAAGCTTTCTTT; cdr3_aa: CASSPGQLYMNTEAFF
d_call: NA; cdr3_length: 15; j_call: TRBJ1-5; clone_size: NA; v_call: TRBV20-1; cdr3_nt: TGCAGTGCTAGAGATCCCGCGTTACTCAATCAGCCCCAGCATTTT; cdr3_aa: CSARDPALLNQPQHF
d_call: NA; cdr3_length: 14; j_call: TRBJ2-3; clone_size: NA; v_call: TRBV25-1; cdr3_nt: TGTGCCAGCAAGACAGGAGTCAGCACAGATACGCAGTATTTT; cdr3_aa: CASKTGVSTDTQYF
d_call: TRBD1; cdr3_length: 14; j_call: TRBJ1-6; clone_size: NA; v_call: TRBV7-6; cdr3_nt: TGTGCTAGACATCGACAGGGTGGTAATTCACCCCTCCACTTT; cdr3_aa: CARHRQGGNSPLHF
d_call: NA; cdr3_length: 9; j_call: TRBJ2-2; clone_size: many; v_call: TRBV29-1; cdr3_nt: TGCAGTGATGTAGGGGAGCTGTTTTTT; cdr3_aa: CSDVGELFF
d_call: NA; cdr3_length: 15; j_call: TRBJ1-1; clone_size: NA; v_call: TRBV7-2; cdr3_nt: TGTGCCAGCTGGAGGAGGGCGGGATTGAACACTGAAGCTTTCTTT; cdr3_aa: CASWRRAGLNTEAFF
d_call: TRBD1; cdr3_length: 13; j_call: TRBJ1-1; clone_size: few; v_call: TRBV10-3; cdr3_nt: TGTGCCAGCAGCACCGGGACAGGCAGCCGAGCTTTCTTT; cdr3_aa: CASSTGTGSRAFF
d_call: NA; cdr3_length: 14; j_call: TRBJ1-5; clone_size: NA; v_call: TRBV7-2; cdr3_nt: TGTGCCAGCAGCCGAGGGGTCATTAATCAGCCCCAGCATTTT; cdr3_aa: CASSRGVINQPQHF
d_call: NA; cdr3_length: 17; j_call: TRBJ1-6; clone_size: many; v_call: TRBV9; cdr3_nt: TGTGCCAGCAGCGTGAGTTTTTCCAGCTCCTATAATTCACCCCTCCACTTT; cdr3_aa: CASSVSFSSSYNSPLHF
d_call: NA; cdr3_length: 13; j_call: TRBJ1-5; clone_size: few; v_call: TRBV20-1; cdr3_nt: TGCAGTGCTAGCTTATTTAGCAATCAGCCCCAGCATTTT; cdr3_aa: CSASLFSNQPQHF
d_call: TRBD1; cdr3_length: 14; j_call: TRBJ2-3; clone_size: NA; v_call: TRBV19; cdr3_nt: TGTGCCAGTAGTGTCCCGGGACAGGGGCTCACGCAGTATTTT; cdr3_aa: CASSVPGQGLTQYF
d_call: TRBD1; cdr3_length: 14; j_call: TRBJ2-5; clone_size: NA; v_call: TRBV4-3; cdr3_nt: TGCGCCAGCAGCCAATGGTGGACAGGGGAGACCCAGTACTTC; cdr3_aa: CASSQWWTGETQYF
d_call: NA; cdr3_length: 14; j_call: TRBJ1-4; clone_size: NA; v_call: TRBV7-7; cdr3_nt: TGTGCTAGAACGACGGCAGGGGAGGGTGAAAAACTGTTTTTT; cdr3_aa: CARTTAGEGEKLFF
d_call: TRBD1; cdr3_length: 14; j_call: TRBJ2-5; clone_size: few; v_call: TRBV10-3; cdr3_nt: TGTGCCATCAGTGAGAAAGTGGACAGGGAGACCCAGTACTTC; cdr3_aa: CAISEKVDRETQYF
d_call: NA; cdr3_length: 17; j_call: TRBJ1-4; clone_size: NA; v_call: TRBV14; cdr3_nt: TGTGCCAGCAGCCAAGACTTACTCGGGATGGGTAATGAAAAACTGTTTTTT; cdr3_aa: CASSQDLLGMGNEKLFF
d_call: NA; cdr3_length: 14; j_call: TRBJ1-2; clone_size: NA; v_call: TRBV29-1; cdr3_nt: TGCAGCTTAGCGCGGGGGGCGCTAGGCTATGGCTACACCTTC; cdr3_aa: CSLARGALGYGYTF
d_call: TRBD1; cdr3_length: 17; j_call: TRBJ1-3; clone_size: few; v_call: TRBV10-1; cdr3_nt: TGCGCCAGCAGTGAAGGACAGGAGGACTTTTCCGGAAACACCATATATTTT; cdr3_aa: CASSEGQEDFSGNTIYF
d_call: NA; cdr3_length: 15; j_call: TRBJ1-3; clone_size: few; v_call: TRBV20-1; cdr3_nt: TGCAGTGCCCGTACGATTTCGCTCTCTGGAAACACCATATATTTT; cdr3_aa: CSARTISLSGNTIYF
d_call: TRBD1; cdr3_length: 15; j_call: TRBJ2-7; clone_size: few; v_call: TRBV7-2; cdr3_nt: TGTGCCAGCAGCTTAGTGGGCAGGGGGCGCGGGGAGCAGTACTTC; cdr3_aa: CASSLVGRGRGEQYF
d_call: NA; cdr3_length: 18; j_call: TRBJ1-1; clone_size: many; v_call: TRBV2; cdr3_nt: TGTGCCAGCACCGATGTCTGGGGGGTCTCGGGGGGAGGCACTGAAGCTTTCTTT; cdr3_aa: CASTDVWGVSGGGTEAFF
d_call: TRBD1; cdr3_length: 18; j_call: TRBJ1-5; clone_size: NA; v_call: TRBV19; cdr3_nt: TGTGCCAGCCAAACGGACAGGGGGGATTGGGGCCCCAATCAGCCCCAGCATTTT; cdr3_aa: CASQTDRGDWGPNQPQHF
d_call: TRBD1; cdr3_length: 19; j_call: TRBJ1-6; clone_size: NA; v_call: TRBV5-6; cdr3_nt: TGTGCCAGCAGCGCCCCCGGGACAGTCGGTTCCTCCTATAATTCACCCCTCCACTTT; cdr3_aa: CASSAPGTVGSSYNSPLHF
d_call: NA; cdr3_length: 16; j_call: TRBJ2-2; clone_size: few; v_call: TRBV6-5; cdr3_nt: TGTGCCAGCAGTTACTCGAGTAGTCCGGGGACCGGGGAGCTGTTTTTT; cdr3_aa: CASSYSSSPGTGELFF
d_call: TRBD1; cdr3_length: 16; j_call: TRBJ1-2; clone_size: few; v_call: TRBV6-2/TRBV6-3; cdr3_nt: TGTGCCAGCAGCCTCACATCCGGGACAGCGGATAATGGCTACACCTTC; cdr3_aa: CASSLTSGTADNGYTF
d_call: NA; cdr3_length: 14; j_call: TRBJ1-5; clone_size: many; v_call: TRBV29-1; cdr3_nt: TGCAGCGTTTGGGGGGGAGATAGCAATCAGCCCCAGCATTTT; cdr3_aa: CSVWGGDSNQPQHF
d_call: NA; cdr3_length: 14; j_call: TRBJ2-2; clone_size: many; v_call: TRBV24-1; cdr3_nt: TGTGCCACCAGTACGGGATTCCAGGCCGGGGAGCTGTTTTTT; cdr3_aa: CATSTGFQAGELFF
d_call: NA; cdr3_length: 14; j_call: TRBJ2-2; clone_size: NA; v_call: TRBV7-9; cdr3_nt: TGTGCCAGCAAGGCGGCCCCGAACACCAGGGAGCTGTTTTTT; cdr3_aa: CASKAAPNTRELFF
d_call: TRBD2; cdr3_length: 15; j_call: TRBJ2-7; clone_size: NA; v_call: TRBV5-4; cdr3_nt: TGTGCCAGCTCAGGACTAGCGGGAGAATCCTACGAGCAGTACTTC; cdr3_aa: CASSGLAGESYEQYF
d_call: NA; cdr3_length: 14; j_call: TRBJ2-7; clone_size: many; v_call: TRBV19; cdr3_nt: TGTGCCAGTAGTATCCCTGGCGGGACCTACGAGCAGTACTTC; cdr3_aa: CASSIPGGTYEQYF
d_call: NA; cdr3_length: 14; j_call: TRBJ1-1; clone_size: many; v_call: TRBV4-3; cdr3_nt: TGCGCCAGCAGCCAAGCTGACAAGAACACTGAAGCTTTCTTT; cdr3_aa: CASSQADKNTEAFF
d_call: TRBD1; cdr3_length: 16; j_call: TRBJ1-1; clone_size: few; v_call: TRBV25-1; cdr3_nt: TGTGCCAGCAGTGAATTAAACAGGGGGGGAAACACTGAAGCTTTCTTT; cdr3_aa: CASSELNRGGNTEAFF